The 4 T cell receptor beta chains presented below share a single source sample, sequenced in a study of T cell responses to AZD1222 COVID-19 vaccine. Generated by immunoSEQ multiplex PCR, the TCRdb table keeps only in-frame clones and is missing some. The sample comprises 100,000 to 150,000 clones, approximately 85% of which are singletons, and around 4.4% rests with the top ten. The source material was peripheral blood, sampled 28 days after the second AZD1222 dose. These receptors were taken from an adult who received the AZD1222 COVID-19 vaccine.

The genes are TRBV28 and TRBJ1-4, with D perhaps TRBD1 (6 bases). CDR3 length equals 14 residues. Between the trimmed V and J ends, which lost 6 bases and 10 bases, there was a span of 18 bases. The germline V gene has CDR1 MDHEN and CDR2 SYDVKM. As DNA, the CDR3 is TGTGCCAGCAGGTCTGGGGGGGCAGGGCTAAAACTGTTTTTT. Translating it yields CASRSGGAGLKLFF.

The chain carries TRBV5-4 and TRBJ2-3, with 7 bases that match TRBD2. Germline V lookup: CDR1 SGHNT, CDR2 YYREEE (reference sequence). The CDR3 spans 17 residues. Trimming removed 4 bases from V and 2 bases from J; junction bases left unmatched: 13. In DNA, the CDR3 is TGTGCCAGCAGCACAACCGCTGGCGGGGGAGTCACAGATACGCAGTATTTT. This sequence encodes CASSTTAGGGVTDTQYF.

The CDR3 DNA reads as TGTGCCAGCAGCTTAGTCCCAGGATTTTGGCCTGAAGCTTTCTTT. Its protein product is CASSLVPGFWPEAFF. The rearrangement uses TRBV7-3 and TRBJ1-1, with no clear D. This CDR3 has 15 amino acids. The germline CDR1 and CDR2 sequences are SGHTA and FQGTGA. Between the trimmed V and J ends, which lost 2 bases and 6 bases, there was a span of 16 bases.

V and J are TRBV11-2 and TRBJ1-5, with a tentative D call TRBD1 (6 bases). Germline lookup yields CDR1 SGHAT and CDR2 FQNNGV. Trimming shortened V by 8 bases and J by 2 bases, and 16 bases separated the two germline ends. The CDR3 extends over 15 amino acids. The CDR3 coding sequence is TGTGCCAGCTCCGGGGGGCTAATCGGCAATCAGCCCCAGCATTTT. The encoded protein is CASSGGLIGNQPQHF.